Each of the 4 T cell receptor beta chains below was sequenced from the same sample in a study of blood T cell repertoires in COVID-19. Profiling relied on immunoSEQ multiplex PCR, and the TCRdb table lists in-frame clones only, not all of them. The table records 99,000 or so clones, around 76% of them present only once. Sequenced input: peripheral blood. All receptors come from a woman between 65 and 79 years old with acute or convalescent COVID-19.

The chain couples TRBV6-1 to TRBJ2-4; TRBD2 might be the D (7 bases). Trimming removed 2 bases at V and 7 bases at J, with 15 bases between. The CDR3 loop spans 15 amino acids. Per germline, CDR1 MNHNS and CDR2 SASEGT. CDR3 sequence reads: CASSEFRGARNIQYF. The CDR3 bases are TGTGCCAGCAGTGAATTTCGGGGGGCGCGGAACATTCAGTACTTC.

The V and J genes are TRBV3-1 (or the pseudogene TRBV3-2) and TRBJ1-1; D may be TRBD1 (6 bases). The CDR3 is made up of 13 amino acids. Germline V lookup: CDR1 LGHDT, CDR2 YNNKEL (reference sequence). The ends were cut back, 5 bases at V and 6 bases at J, with 13 bases in the middle. CDR3 sequence (DNA): TGTGCCAGCAGCTTACACAGGGACCCTGAAGCTTTCTTT. Translating it yields CASSLHRDPEAFF.

The chain combines TRBV18 with TRBJ1-3; TRBD1 agrees at 7 bases. Germline loops: CDR1 KGHSH, CDR2 LQKENI. CDR3 size: 16 residues. J gave up 5 bases and V 0 bases, and 7 bases lay outside the gene matches. CDR3 sequence reads: CASSPPDRAVRNTIYF. CDR3 DNA: TGTGCCAGCTCACCACCCGACAGGGCCGTCAGAAACACCATATATTTT. Based on the CDR3 plus reference TRBV18 and TRBJ1-3, the full variable domain is NAGVMQNPRHLVRRRGQEARLRCSPMKGHSHVYWYRQLPEEGLKFMVYLQKENIIDESGMPKERFSAEFPKEGPSILRIQQVVRGDSAAYFCASSPPDRAVRNTIYFGEGSWLTVV.

The chain joins TRBV6-6 to TRBJ1-1; D remains ambiguous. The ends were cut back, 0 bases at V and 8 bases at J, with 7 bases in the middle. Germline assignment: CDR1 MNHNY and CDR2 SVGAGI (reference sequence). This CDR3 has 12 residues. CDR3: CASSYSWPEAFF. The CDR3 bases are TGTGCCAGCAGTTACTCGTGGCCGGAAGCTTTCTTT.